This passage covers 24 T cell receptor beta chains from one sample sequenced in a study of T cells expressing NK-cell markers. TCRdb reprocessed the 5' RACE reads and reports one entry per CDR3 protein, with no DNA. This sample's table has about 140,000 distinct CDR3 sequences. Material for sequencing was blood T cells: a sorted CD56 or NKG2C T cell subset, CD4+ or CD8+ T cells, or bulk PBMC T cells (not recorded which). The source is a man in his late teens or twenties in good health.

The genes are TRBV12-3 or TRBV12-4 and TRBJ2-1; TCRdb outputs TRBD1, but without DNA this stays unchecked. The CDR3 has 14 residues. CDR3 protein: CASTPQGFYNEQFF.

V gene TRBV3-1 combines with J gene TRBJ2-5; TCRdb's assignment of TRBD2 cannot be checked, as there is no DNA. There are 13 residues in the CDR3. CDR1 is LGHDT and CDR2 is YNNKEL in the germline V gene (reference sequence). CDR3 protein: CASSEEGTGTQYF.

The chain is built from TRBV29-1 and TRBJ2-7. Germline-derived CDR1 and CDR2 are SQVTM and ANQGSEA. The CDR3 has 12 residues. CDR3 residues: CSVEDFDYEQYF.

This sequence joins TRBV6-5 and TRBJ2-5; TCRdb selects TRBD1, and the lack of DNA leaves this call unchecked. The CDR3 totals 13 residues. Germline assignment: CDR1 MNHEY and CDR2 SVGAGI. This CDR3 reads CASSWQGLETQYF.

The chain has TRBV27 and TRBJ1-1. CDR1 MNHEY and CDR2 SMNVEV come from the germline V gene (reference sequence). This CDR3 has 14 amino acids. This CDR3 is CASSVLSGSTEAFF.

The chain uses TRBV6-1 and TRBJ2-1; TCRdb names TRBD1, which stays unverified in the absence of DNA. Germline CDR1 and CDR2: MNHNS and SASEGT. This CDR3 is 15 amino acids long. This CDR3 reads CASSAGGGSYNEQFF.

This chain links TRBV13 with TRBJ2-1; with no DNA, the TCRdb D assignment of TRBD1 cannot be verified. CDR3 length: 16 amino acids. The germline V gene encodes CDR1 PRHDT and CDR2 FYEKMQ (reference sequence). CDR3: CASSFGTGGSYNEQFF.

The chain combines TRBV30 with TRBJ2-7; the D call of TRBD2 rests on TCRdb alone, since no DNA is present to check it. Germline V gene lookup returns CDR1 GTSNPN and CDR2 SVGIG (reference sequence). The CDR3 consists of 15 residues. The CDR3 loop reads CAWSDLTSGRYEQYF. Full variable domain (remainder filled in from reference TRBV30 and TRBJ2-7): SQTIHQWPATLVQPVGSPLSLECTVEGTSNPNLYWYRQAAGRGLQLLFYSVGIGQISSEVPQNLSASRPQDRQFILSSKKLLLSDSGFYLCAWSDLTSGRYEQYFGPGTRLTVT.

The chain couples TRBV20-1 to TRBJ2-1; there is no DNA to check the TCRdb D call of TRBD2. CDR1 is DFQATT and CDR2 is SNEGSKA in the germline V gene (reference sequence). This CDR3 comprises 16 residues. This chain's CDR3 is CSARDNAGAGYNEQFF.

The chain joins TRBV6-1 to TRBJ2-7. This CDR3 is built from 12 residues. Germline loops: CDR1 MNHNS, CDR2 SASEGT. This CDR3 reads CASRTDSYEQYF.

V and J are TRBV24-1 and TRBJ2-1; as DNA is missing, the TRBD1 call by TCRdb cannot be tested. Looked up from germline, CDR1 is KGHDR and CDR2 is SFDVKD. There are 14 residues in the CDR3. CDR3 protein: CATSDSDSYNEQFF.

The chain couples TRBV12-5 to TRBJ2-5; TCRdb indicates TRBD2, and absent DNA this call remains unverified. The CDR3 covers 17 residues. The germline CDR1 and CDR2 sequences are LGHNT and FRNRAP. The CDR3 loop reads CASGWKVSGSSVETQYF.

The rearrangement uses TRBV5-1 and TRBJ1-4; there is no DNA to check the TCRdb D call of TRBD1. Per the germline V gene, CDR1 is SGHRS and CDR2 is YFSETQ. The CDR3 consists of 20 residues. The CDR3 loop reads CASSLESKDRGRWGNEKLFF.

The chain carries TRBV5-6 and TRBJ2-1. The CDR3 is 14 residues long. Germline V CDR1 and CDR2: SGHDT, YYEEEE. The CDR3 sequence: CASSEGRAYNEQFF.

V is TRBV12-3 or TRBV12-4 and J is TRBJ2-4; TCRdb designates TRBD2, a call that cannot be tested without DNA. The CDR3 is 15 residues long. The CDR3 loop is CASTPSGGKNDIQYF.

V and J are TRBV12-3 or TRBV12-4 and TRBJ1-1. The CDR3 loop spans 13 amino acids. CDR3 residues: CASSEGPVTEAFF.

This chain links TRBV20-1 with TRBJ2-7; TCRdb designates TRBD2, a call that cannot be tested without DNA. Germline CDR1 reads DFQATT; CDR2 reads SNEGSKA (reference sequence). The CDR3 sequence is 13 residues long. The CDR3 is CSAGLVLGYEQYF.

The J gene is TRBJ2-5, the V gene TRBV11-1; the TCRdb D gene call, TRBD1, has no DNA to confirm it. This CDR3 region has 18 residues. Germline V gives CDR1 SGHAT, CDR2 FQDESV (reference sequence). The CDR3 reads CASSLDTGQVNLQETQYF.

The chain carries TRBV7-8 and TRBJ2-5; TCRdb's D call of TRBD2 is untestable without DNA. CDR3 size: 15 residues. Germline V gene sequence: CDR1 SGHVS, CDR2 FQNEAQ. CDR3 loop: CASSLVRGAFETQYF.

The rearrangement links TRBV6-2 or TRBV6-3 to TRBJ2-1. This CDR3 is built from 12 residues. Germline V gene lookup returns CDR1 MNHEY and CDR2 SVGEGT. CDR3 sequence reads: CASSYPGNEQFF.

The chain couples TRBV12-5 to TRBJ2-5; without DNA, the TCRdb call of TRBD1 cannot be checked. This CDR3 region has 15 residues. The V gene's germline CDR1 is LGHNT and CDR2 FRNRAP. CDR3 sequence: CASGIRDRGMETQYF.

This sequence joins TRBV6-5 and TRBJ2-1. In germline, CDR1 is MNHEY, CDR2 SVGAGI. This CDR3 region has 16 residues. Here the CDR3 reads CASSYEAGGLWNEQFF.

The chain uses TRBV11-2 and TRBJ2-1; without DNA, the TCRdb call of TRBD2 cannot be checked. CDR1 and CDR2 from the germline V gene are SGHAT and FQNNGV. The CDR3 extends over 17 amino acids. The CDR3 reads CASSPSGVAGSYNEQFF.

The chain links TRBV3-1 to TRBJ1-5; TCRdb indicates TRBD1, and absent DNA this call remains unverified. CDR3 length: 16 amino acids. Germline lookup yields CDR1 LGHDT and CDR2 YNNKEL (reference sequence). The CDR3: CASSQSDRDRNQPQHF.